The present entry profiles one T cell receptor (beta chain) with its context. There is no known antigen for this receptor. No base-level quality is on record; no much larger clone is a single base apart. This specimen belongs to a study of cytomegalovirus exposure and HLA in healthy donors (dated by TCRdb to 2016 to 2017). For context, the study as a whole: The 500 to 800 repertoires of the first cohort and the 120 validation repertoires were produced on the same platform, according to a later analysis. The study aimed to test whether cataloging public T cell receptors could reveal signatures of past pathogen exposure. A separate validation cohort of 100 to 150 different subjects was used in addition to the 666-subject first cohort. To predict cytomegalovirus infection status, the study combined high-throughput TCR immunosequencing, statistical association of individual TCRs with disease status, and machine learning. On the study overall, not on this receptor specifically: In vitro tests confirmed that a few of the cytomegalovirus-associated TCR beta chains recognize cytomegalovirus antigens. Across donors, most TCR sequences were observed very rarely, whereas some public TCRs were present in many individuals. A later analysis found that TCRs clustered in the first cohort also tended to co-occur in the 110 or so validation repertoires, with 94% of cluster scores above 0. The validation cohort had no HLA typing available for a later analysis, so co-occurrence within that cohort was assessed over all 120 or so repertoires. The study listed 150 to 200 TCR beta chains as associated with cytomegalovirus. The authors suggested that the approach could potentially be generalized to other disease states and immunological phenotypes. The classifier was reported to diagnose cytomegalovirus status with high specificity and sensitivity in both the original and validation cohorts.

The CDR3 starts with the cysteine, ends with the phenylalanine, and has 14 residues. Just CDR3 DNA is preserved here, 42 bases in frame from base 1. The germline V gene supplies CDR1 KGHSH and CDR2 LQKENI. Ends trimmed: V by 3 bases, J by 4 bases; bases unmatched to a gene: 4. The library was prepared using the immunoSEQ multiplex PCR assay. Concerning the study's data processing: A statistical classification framework was built for diagnosing cytomegalovirus status from the catalog of TCR beta chain sequences. As stored in TCRdb, this immuneACCESS dataset retains in-frame rearrangements with V and J assigned. A fraction of the clones does not appear; measured against another copy, unresolved V genes explain less than half of the discrepancy, and the remainder lacks a known reason. That table furnishes V, J and clone size, whereas the DNA furnished D and trimming. The sample table contains 80,000 to 100,000 clones; only one count was recorded for less than 90% of them. Approximately 6.3% of the sample is in the top ten clones.

The donors belonged to the validation cohort of over a hundred subjects, which was separate from the 666-subject first cohort. The sequence links TRBV18 to TRBJ2-5; 8 central nucleotides agree with TRBD2. This clonotype was obtained from a man aged 18 to 35 in good health and CMV-seropositive. Material: PBMCs. CDR3 region: CASSPGLGGETQYF. The nucleotides read TGTGCCAGCTCACCGGGACTAGGGGGAGAGACCCAGTACTTC. Full variable domain (CDR3 extended with the reference TRBV18 and TRBJ2-5 proteins): NAGVMQNPRHLVRRRGQEARLRCSPMKGHSHVYWYRQLPEEGLKFMVYLQKENIIDESGMPKERFSAEFPKEGPSILRIQQVVRGDSAAYFCASSPGLGGETQYFGPGTRLLVL.